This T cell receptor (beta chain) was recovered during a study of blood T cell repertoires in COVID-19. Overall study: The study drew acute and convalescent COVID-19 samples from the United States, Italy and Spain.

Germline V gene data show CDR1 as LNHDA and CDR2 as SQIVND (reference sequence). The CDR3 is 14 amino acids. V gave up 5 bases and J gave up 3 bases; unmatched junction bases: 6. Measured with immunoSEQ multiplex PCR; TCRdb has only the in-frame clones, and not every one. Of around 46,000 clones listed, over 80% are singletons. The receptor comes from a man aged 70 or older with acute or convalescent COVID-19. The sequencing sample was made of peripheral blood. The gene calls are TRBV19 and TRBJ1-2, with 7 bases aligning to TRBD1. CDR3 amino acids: CASSVQGIDYGYTF. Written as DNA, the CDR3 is TGTGCCAGTAGTGTACAGGGGATCGACTATGGCTACACCTTC.